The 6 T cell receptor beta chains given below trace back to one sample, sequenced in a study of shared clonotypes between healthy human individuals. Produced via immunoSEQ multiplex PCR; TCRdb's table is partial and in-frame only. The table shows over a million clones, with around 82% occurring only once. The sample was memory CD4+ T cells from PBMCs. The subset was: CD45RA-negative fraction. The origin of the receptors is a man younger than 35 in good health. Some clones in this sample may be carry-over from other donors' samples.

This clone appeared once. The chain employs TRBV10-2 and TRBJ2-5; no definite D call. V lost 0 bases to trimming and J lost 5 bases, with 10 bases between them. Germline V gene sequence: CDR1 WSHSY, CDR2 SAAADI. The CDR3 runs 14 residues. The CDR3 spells CASSESGWDETQYF. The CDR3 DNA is TGCGCCAGCAGTGAGTCGGGGTGGGATGAGACCCAGTACTTC.

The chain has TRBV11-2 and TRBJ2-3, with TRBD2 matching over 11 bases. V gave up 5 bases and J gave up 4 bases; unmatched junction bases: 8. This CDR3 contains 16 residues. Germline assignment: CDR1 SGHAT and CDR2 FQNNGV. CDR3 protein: CASSQIAGGPADTQYF. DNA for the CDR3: TGTGCCAGCAGCCAAATAGCGGGAGGGCCTGCAGATACGCAGTATTTT. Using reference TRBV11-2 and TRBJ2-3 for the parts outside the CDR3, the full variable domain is EAGVAQSPRYKIIEKRQSVAFWCNPISGHATLYWYQQILGQGPKLLIQFQNNGVVDDSQLPKDRFSAERLKGVDSTLKIQPAKLEDSAVYLCASSQIAGGPADTQYFGPGTRLTVL.

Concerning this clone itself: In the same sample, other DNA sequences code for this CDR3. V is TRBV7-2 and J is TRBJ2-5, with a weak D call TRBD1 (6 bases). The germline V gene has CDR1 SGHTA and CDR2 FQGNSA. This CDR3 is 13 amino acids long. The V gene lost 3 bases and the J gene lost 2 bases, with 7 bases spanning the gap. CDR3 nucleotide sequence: TGTGCCAGCAGCTTTGGACAGCAAGAGACCCAGTACTTC. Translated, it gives CASSFGQQETQYF.

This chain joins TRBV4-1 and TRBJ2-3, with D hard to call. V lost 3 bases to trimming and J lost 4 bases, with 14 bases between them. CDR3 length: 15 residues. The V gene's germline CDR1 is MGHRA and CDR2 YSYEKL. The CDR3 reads CASSQPLVTPDTQYF. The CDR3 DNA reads TGCGCCAGCAGCCAGCCGTTAGTGACCCCAGATACGCAGTATTTT.

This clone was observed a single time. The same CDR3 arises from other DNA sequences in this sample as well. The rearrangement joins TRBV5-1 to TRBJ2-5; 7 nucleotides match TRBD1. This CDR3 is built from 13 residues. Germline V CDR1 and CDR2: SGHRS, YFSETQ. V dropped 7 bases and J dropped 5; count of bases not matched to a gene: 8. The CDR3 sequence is CASREGAGETQYF. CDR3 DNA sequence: TGCGCCAGCCGCGAGGGGGCGGGTGAGACCCAGTACTTC.

In DNA form, the CDR3 reads TGTGCCAGCGGATTTGAAGAGACCCAGTACTTC. As protein: CASGFEETQYF. This sequence joins TRBV2 and TRBJ2-5; no clear D gene. CDR3 length: 11 amino acids. The V end lost 8 bases, the J end lost 3 bases, and 7 bases lay between the germline ends. The V gene's germline CDR1 is SNHLY and CDR2 FYNNEI.